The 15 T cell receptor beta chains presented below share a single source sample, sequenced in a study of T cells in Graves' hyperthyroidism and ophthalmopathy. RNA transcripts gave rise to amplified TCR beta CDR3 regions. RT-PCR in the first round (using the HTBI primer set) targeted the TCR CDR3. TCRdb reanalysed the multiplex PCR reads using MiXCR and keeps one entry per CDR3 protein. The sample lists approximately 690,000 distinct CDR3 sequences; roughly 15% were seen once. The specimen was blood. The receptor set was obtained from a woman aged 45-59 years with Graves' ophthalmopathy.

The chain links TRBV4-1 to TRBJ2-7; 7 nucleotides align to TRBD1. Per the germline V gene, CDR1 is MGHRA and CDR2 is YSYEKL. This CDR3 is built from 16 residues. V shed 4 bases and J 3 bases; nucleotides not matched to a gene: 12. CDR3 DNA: TGCGCCAGCAGCCCATATCCTTTTCGACAGGGCTACGAGCAGTACTTC. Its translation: CASSPYPFRQGYEQYF.

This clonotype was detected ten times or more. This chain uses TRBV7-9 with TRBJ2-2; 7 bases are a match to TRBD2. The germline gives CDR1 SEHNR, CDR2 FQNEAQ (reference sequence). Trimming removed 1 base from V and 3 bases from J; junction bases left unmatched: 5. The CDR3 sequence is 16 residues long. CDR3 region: CASSLGAGVDTGELFF. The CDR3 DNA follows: TGTGCCAGCAGCTTAGGTGCGGGAGTCGACACCGGGGAGCTGTTTTTT.

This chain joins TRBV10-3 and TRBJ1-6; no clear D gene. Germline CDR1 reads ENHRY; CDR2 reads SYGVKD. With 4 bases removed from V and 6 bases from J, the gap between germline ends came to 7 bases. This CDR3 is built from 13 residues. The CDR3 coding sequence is TGTGCCATCAGTGGTCAACTTAATTCACCCCTCCACTTT. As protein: CAISGQLNSPLHF.

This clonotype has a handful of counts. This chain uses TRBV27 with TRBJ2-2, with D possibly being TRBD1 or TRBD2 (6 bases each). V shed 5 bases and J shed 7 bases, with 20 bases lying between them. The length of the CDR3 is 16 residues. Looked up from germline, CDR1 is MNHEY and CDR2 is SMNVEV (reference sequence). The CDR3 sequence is CASSPFGRGAVGELFF. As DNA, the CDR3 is TGTGCCAGCAGTCCCTTTGGAAGGGGGGCGGTCGGGGAGCTGTTTTTT.

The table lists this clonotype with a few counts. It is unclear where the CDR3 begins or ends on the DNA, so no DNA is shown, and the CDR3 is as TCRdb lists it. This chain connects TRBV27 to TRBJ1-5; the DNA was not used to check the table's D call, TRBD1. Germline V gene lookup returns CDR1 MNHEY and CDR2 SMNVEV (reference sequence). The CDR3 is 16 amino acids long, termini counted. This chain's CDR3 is CASSLGPGSSGQPQHF.

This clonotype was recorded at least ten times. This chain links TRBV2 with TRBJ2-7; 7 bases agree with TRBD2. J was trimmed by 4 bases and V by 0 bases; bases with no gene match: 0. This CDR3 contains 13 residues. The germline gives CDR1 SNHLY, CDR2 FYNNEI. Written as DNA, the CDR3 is TGTGCCAGCAGTGAAGCGCGGGGGTACGAGCAGTACTTC. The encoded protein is CASSEARGYEQYF.

CDR3 DNA: TGTGCCAGCAGCCGAACGGCGGTCCATGAGCAGTTCTTC. The encoded protein is CASSRTAVHEQFF. The rearrangement links TRBV11-2 to TRBJ2-1, with unresolved D. The V gene lost 5 bases and the J gene lost 8 bases, with 13 bases spanning the gap. Germline V gene data show CDR1 as SGHAT and CDR2 as FQNNGV. This CDR3 is built from 13 residues.

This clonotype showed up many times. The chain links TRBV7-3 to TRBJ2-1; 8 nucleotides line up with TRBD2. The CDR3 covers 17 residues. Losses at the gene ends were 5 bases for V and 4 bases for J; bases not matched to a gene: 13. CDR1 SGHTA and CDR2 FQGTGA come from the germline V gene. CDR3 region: CASSANGAGGPYNEQFF. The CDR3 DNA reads TGTGCCAGCAGCGCTAACGGGGCGGGAGGCCCATACAATGAGCAGTTCTTC.

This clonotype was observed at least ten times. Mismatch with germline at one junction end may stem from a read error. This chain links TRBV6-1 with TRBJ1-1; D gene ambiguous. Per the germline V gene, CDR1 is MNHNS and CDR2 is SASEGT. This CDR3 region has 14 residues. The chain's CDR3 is CASISRGGNSEAFF. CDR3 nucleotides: TGTGCCAGCATAAGTCGGGGAGGGAACAGTGAAGCTTTCTTT.

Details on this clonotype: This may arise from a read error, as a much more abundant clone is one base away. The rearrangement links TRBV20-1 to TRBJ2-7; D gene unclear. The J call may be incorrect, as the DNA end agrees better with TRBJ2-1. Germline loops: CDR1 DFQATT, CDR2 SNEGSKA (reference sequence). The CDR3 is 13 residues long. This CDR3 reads CSARDNQLYEQFF. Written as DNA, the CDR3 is TGCAGTGCTAGAGACAACCAACTCTACGAGCAGTTCTTC.

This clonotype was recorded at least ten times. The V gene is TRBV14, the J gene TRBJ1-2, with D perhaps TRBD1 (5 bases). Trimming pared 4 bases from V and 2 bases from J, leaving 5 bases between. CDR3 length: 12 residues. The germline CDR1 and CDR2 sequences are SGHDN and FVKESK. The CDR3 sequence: CASSRDNYGYTF. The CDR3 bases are TGTGCCAGCAGCCGGGACAACTATGGCTACACCTTC.

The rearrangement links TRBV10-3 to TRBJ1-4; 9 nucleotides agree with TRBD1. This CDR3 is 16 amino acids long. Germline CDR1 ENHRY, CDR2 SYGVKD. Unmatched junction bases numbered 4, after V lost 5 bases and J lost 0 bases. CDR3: CAISPGQGSTNEKLFF. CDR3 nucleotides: TGTGCCATCAGTCCGGGACAGGGTTCAACTAATGAAAAACTGTTTTTT.

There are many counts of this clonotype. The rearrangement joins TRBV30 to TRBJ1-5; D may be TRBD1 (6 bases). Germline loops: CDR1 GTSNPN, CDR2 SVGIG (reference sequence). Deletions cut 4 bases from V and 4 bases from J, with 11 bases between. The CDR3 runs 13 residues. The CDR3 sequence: CAWTVGGNQPQHF. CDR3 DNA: TGTGCCTGGACAGTAGGGGGGAATCAGCCCCAGCATTTT.

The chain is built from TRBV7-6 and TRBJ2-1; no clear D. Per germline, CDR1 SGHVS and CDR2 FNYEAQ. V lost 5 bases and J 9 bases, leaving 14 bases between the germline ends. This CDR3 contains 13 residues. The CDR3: CASSIRTRVEQFF. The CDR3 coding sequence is TGTGCCAGCAGCATAAGAACCCGTGTTGAGCAGTTCTTC.

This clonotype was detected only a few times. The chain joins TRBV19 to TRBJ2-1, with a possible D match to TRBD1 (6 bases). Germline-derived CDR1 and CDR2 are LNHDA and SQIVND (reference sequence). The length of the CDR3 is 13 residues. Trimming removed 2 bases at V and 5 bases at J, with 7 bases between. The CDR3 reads CASSIRTDNEQFF. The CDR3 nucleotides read TGTGCCAGTAGTATACGGACAGACAATGAGCAGTTCTTC. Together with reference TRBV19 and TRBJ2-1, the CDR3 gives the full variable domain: DGGITQSPKYLFRKEGQNVTLSCEQNLNHDAMYWYRQDPGQGLRLIYYSQIVNDFQKGDIAEGYSVSREKKESFPLTVTSAQKNPTAFYLCASSIRTDNEQFFGPGTRLTVL.